This T cell receptor (beta chain) appears in the sequencing data of a study of blood T cell repertoires in COVID-19. Overall study context: Samples came from the United States, Italy and Spain, spanning acute and convalescent COVID-19. Nucleic acid was either cDNA or gDNA, and it came from T cells, B-cell-depleted T cells, or PBMCs.

Original processing notes: Amplification of reference gene primers provided the estimated nucleated cell counts. Produced via immunoSEQ multiplex PCR; TCRdb's table is partial and in-frame only. That table is the source of V, J and clone size, and D and trimming were worked out from the DNA. This sample yields 250,000 to 350,000 clones, of which around 81% are seen a single time; about 15% belongs to the top ten. The V end lost 0 bases, the J end lost 5 bases, and 7 bases lay between the germline ends. The CDR3 sequence is 13 residues long. CDR1 SGHTA and CDR2 FQGNSA come from the germline V gene. Those enrolled in Seattle joined during active infection and were followed longitudinally afterward.

Sequencing was performed on peripheral blood. The chain is built from TRBV7-2 and TRBJ2-5; tentative D call: TRBD2 (5 bases). The receptor was isolated from a person aged 70 to 85 with COVID-19, enrolled during active disease. The CDR3 nucleotides read TGTGCCAGCAGCTTAGCCGGGATTGAGACCCAGTACTTC. Encoded protein: CASSLAGIETQYF. Using reference TRBV7-2 and TRBJ2-5 for the parts outside the CDR3, the full variable domain is GAGVSQSPSNKVTEKGKDVELRCDPISGHTALYWYRQSLGQGLEFLIYFQGNSAPDKSGLPSDRFSAERTGGSVSTLTIQRTQQEDSAVYLCASSLAGIETQYFGPGTRLLVL.